This T cell receptor (beta chain) was obtained from a study of T cell changes during pregnancy in multiple sclerosis. Relative to its sample, this clone is medium-sized. Libraries were prepared by immunoSEQ multiplex PCR; TCRdb keeps only in-frame clonotypes and omits some of them. The table records some 50,000 clones, around 90% of them present only once. The germline V gene has CDR1 LGHNA and CDR2 YNFKEQ. V shed 3 bases, J shed 7 bases, and the junction held 6 bases outside the gene matches. This CDR3 has 14 amino acids. This sequence was found in a female donor with multiple sclerosis, enrolled in a pregnancy study. The sequences come from CD8+ T cells from peripheral blood mononuclear cells, collected in the second trimester of pregnancy. This chain joins TRBV4-2 and TRBJ2-1; 7 bases are a match to TRBD2. The CDR3 bases are TGTGCCAGCAGCCACCCCGGGGAGGGAAATGAGCAGTTCTTC. Translated, it gives CASSHPGEGNEQFF.